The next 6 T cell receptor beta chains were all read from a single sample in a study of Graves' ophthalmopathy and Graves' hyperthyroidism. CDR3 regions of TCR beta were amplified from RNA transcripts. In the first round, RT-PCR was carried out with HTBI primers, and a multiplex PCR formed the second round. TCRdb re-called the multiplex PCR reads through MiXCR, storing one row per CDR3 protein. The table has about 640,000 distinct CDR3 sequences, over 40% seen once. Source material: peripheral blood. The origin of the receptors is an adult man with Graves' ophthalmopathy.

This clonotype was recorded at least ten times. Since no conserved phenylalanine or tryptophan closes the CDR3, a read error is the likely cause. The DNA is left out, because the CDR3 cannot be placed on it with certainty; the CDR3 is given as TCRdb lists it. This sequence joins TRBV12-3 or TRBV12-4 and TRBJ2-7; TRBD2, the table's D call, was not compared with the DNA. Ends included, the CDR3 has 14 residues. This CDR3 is CASSLSPTSGGIML.

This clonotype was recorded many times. For the CDR3, the DNA is TGTGCCATCAGTGGACAGGGCCGCAATCAGCCCCAGCATTTT. Protein product: CAISGQGRNQPQHF. The V gene is TRBV10-3, the J gene TRBJ1-5; 7 positions agree with TRBD1. CDR1 and CDR2 from the germline V gene are ENHRY and SYGVKD. V lost 4 bases and J lost 2; bases outside the gene matches: 2. CDR3 length: 14 amino acids.

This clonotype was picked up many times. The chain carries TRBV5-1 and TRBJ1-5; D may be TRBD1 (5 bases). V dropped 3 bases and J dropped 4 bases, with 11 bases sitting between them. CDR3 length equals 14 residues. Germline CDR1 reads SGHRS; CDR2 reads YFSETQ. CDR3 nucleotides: TGCGCCAGCAGCTACGGGGGGATTAATCAGCCCCAGCATTTT. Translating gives CASSYGGINQPQHF.

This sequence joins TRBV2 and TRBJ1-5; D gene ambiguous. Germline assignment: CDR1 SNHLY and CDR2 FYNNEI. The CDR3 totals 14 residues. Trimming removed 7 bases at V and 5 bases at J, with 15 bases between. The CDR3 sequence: CASTANTGDQPQHF. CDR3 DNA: TGTGCCAGCACTGCGAACACCGGGGATCAGCCCCAGCATTTT.

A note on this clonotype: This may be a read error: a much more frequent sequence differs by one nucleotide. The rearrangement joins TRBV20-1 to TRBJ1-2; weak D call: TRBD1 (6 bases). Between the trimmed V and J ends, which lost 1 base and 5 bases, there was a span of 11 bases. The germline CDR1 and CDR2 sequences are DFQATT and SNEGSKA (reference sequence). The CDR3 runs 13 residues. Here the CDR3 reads CSARGTEVYGYTF. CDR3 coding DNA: TGCAGTGCTAGAGGGACAGAAGTATATGGCTACACCTTC.

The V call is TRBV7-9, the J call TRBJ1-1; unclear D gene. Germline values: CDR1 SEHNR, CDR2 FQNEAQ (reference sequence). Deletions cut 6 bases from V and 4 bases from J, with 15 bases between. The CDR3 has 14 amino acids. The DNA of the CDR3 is TGTGCCAGCAGTTTACCAGGACTGCCCACTGAAGCTTTCTTT. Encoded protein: CASSLPGLPTEAFF.